This T cell receptor beta chain comes out of a study of PD-1 blockade in classical Hodgkin lymphoma. Points from the study as a whole: Reported baseline diversity: healthy donors highest, relapsed/refractory patients lowest.

The repertoire was sequenced with immunoSEQ multiplex PCR; TCRdb's copy has only in-frame clones and lacks some. The sample contains about 21,000 clones, about 80% of which appear only once. Stated time point: newly diagnosed, previously untreated cHL patient sample. Out of thawed PBMCs, magnetic negative selection purified CD4+ T cells. Trimming took 2 bases from V and 0 from J, leaving 10 bases between them. The CDR3 has 16 amino acids. The germline V gene has CDR1 SGHVS and CDR2 FNYEAQ. This clone was picked up one time. Its antigen is still unknown. This sequence joins TRBV7-6 and TRBJ2-2; TRBD1 is a possible D gene (6 bases). This clonotype originated in a human donor with classical Hodgkin lymphoma. Sample: CD4+ T cells from blood. CDR3 bases: TGTGCCAGCAGCTTATATGGGGGCGCGAACACCGGGGAGCTGTTTTTT. This encodes CASSLYGGANTGELFF.